Listed here are 3 T cell receptor beta chains from one sample, sequenced in a study of regulatory T cells in long-lasting Graves disease. With iRepertoire HTBI primers and Arm-PCR of CDR3 regions, TCR beta libraries were built. TCRdb processed the multiplex PCR reads anew with MiXCR; each CDR3 protein has one entry. In the table there are about 210,000 distinct CDR3 sequences, roughly 18% of which are singletons. Sample time point: newly diagnosed GD, antithyroid drugs for less than 3 months. From RNA extracted from PBMCs, the TCR library was made. This sample was also put to use in a study of T cells in Graves' hyperthyroidism and ophthalmopathy.

The source material was peripheral blood mononuclear cells (PBMCs), sampled at new diagnosis, from a patient treated with antithyroid drugs. The source is a woman younger than 45 with Graves disease.

This clonotype was observed at least ten times. CDR3 residues: CASSPTLGEQYF. The CDR3, as DNA: TGTGCCAGCAGTCCGACCCTGGGAGAGCAGTACTTC. The chain links TRBV27 to TRBJ2-7; D ambiguous. Germline CDR1 and CDR2: MNHEY and SMNVEV (reference sequence). The CDR3 sequence is 12 residues long. The germline V and J ends were trimmed by 5 bases and 7 bases, with 12 bases remaining between them.

There are many counts of this clonotype. V and J are TRBV29-1 and TRBJ2-7, with D possibly called TRBD1 or TRBD2 (5 bases each). CDR3 length equals 11 residues. The germline V gene has CDR1 SQVTM and CDR2 ANQGSEA. Trimming took 5 bases from V and 4 from J, leaving 9 bases between them. As DNA, the CDR3 is TGCAGCGTTCTGGGGGTGTACGAGCAGTACTTC. Translated: CSVLGVYEQYF.

In regard to this clonotype: With a far larger clone one base away, a read error is the likely cause. The V call is TRBV7-8, the J call TRBJ1-5; a possible D gene is TRBD1 (6 bases). The CDR3 contains 16 residues. CDR1 is SGHVS, CDR2 FQNEAQ, per germline. The CDR3 reads CATSREGTLSNQPQHF. For the CDR3, the DNA is TGTGCCACCAGCCGGGAAGGGACACTTAGCAATCAGCCCCAGCATTTT.